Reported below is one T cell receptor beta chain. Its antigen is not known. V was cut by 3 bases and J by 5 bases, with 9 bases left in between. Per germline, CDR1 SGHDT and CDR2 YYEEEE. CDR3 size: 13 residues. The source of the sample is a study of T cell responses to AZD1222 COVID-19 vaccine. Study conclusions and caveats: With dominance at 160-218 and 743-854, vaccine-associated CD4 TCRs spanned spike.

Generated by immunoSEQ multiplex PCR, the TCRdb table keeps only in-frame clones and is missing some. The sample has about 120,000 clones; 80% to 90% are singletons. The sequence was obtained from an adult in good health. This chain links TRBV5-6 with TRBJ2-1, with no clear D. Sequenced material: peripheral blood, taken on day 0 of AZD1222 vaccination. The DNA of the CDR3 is TGTGCCAGCAGCTCTGGACGGAACAATGAGCAGTTCTTC. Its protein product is CASSSGRNNEQFF.